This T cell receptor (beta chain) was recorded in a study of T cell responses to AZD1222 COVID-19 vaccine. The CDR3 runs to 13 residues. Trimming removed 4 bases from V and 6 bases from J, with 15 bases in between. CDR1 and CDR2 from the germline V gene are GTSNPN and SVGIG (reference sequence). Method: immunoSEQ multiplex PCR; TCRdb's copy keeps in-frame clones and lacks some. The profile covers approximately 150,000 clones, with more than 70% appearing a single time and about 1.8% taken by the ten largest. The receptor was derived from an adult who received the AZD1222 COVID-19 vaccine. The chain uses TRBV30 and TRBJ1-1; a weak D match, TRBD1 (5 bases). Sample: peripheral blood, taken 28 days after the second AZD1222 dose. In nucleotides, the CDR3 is TGTGCCTGGACACGCCCAGGGAGCCCTGAAGCTTTCTTT. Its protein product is CAWTRPGSPEAFF. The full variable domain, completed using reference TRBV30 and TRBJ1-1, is SQTIHQWPATLVQPVGSPLSLECTVEGTSNPNLYWYRQAAGRGLQLLFYSVGIGQISSEVPQNLSASRPQDRQFILSSKKLLLSDSGFYLCAWTRPGSPEAFFGQGTRLTVV.